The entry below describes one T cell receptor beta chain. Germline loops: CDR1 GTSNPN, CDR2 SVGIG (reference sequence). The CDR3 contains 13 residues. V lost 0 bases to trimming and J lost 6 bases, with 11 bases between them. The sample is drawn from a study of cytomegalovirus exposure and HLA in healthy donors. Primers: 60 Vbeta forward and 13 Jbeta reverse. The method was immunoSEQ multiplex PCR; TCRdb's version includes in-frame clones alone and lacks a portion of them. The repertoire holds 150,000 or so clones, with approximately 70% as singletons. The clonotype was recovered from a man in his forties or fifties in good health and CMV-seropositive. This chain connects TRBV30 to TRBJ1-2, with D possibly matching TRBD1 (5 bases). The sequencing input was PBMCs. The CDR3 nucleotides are TGTGCCTGGAGTGTACAGGTACGAGATGGCTACACCTTC. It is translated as CAWSVQVRDGYTF.